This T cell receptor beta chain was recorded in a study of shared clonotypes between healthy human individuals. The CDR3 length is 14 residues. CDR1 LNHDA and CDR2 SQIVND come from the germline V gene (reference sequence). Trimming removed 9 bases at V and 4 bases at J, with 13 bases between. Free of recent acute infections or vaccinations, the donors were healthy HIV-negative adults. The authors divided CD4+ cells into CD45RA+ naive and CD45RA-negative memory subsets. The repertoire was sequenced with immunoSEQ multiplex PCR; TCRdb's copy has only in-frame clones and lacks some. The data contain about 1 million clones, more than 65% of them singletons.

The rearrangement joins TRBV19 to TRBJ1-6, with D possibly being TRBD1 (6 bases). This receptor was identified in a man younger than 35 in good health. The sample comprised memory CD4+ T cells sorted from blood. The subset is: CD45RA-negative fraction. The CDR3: CASMDGQYNSPLHF. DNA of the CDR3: TGTGCCAGCATGGACGGACAGTATAATTCACCCCTCCACTTT.